The clone carrying this T cell receptor (beta chain) came up many times. TCRdb reprocessed the 5' RACE reads via MiXCR and lists one record per CDR3 protein. The sample yields about 79,000 distinct CDR3 sequences, roughly 13% seen once. The CDR3 runs 14 residues. Germline assignment: CDR1 ENHRY and CDR2 SYGVKD. V lost 3 bases and J lost 3, with 10 bases in between. The sample belongs to a study of neurological immune-mediated disorders. V gene TRBV10-3 combines with J gene TRBJ2-3; D not resolved. The specimen was PBMCs. This receptor was taken from a woman in her forties or fifties in good health. The chain's CDR3 is CAISEGRVTDTQYF. The CDR3, as DNA: TGTGCCATCAGTGAAGGTCGGGTGACAGATACGCAGTATTTT.